The 27 T cell receptor beta chains given below trace back to one sample, sequenced in a study of T cells in Graves' hyperthyroidism and ophthalmopathy. Amplified TCR beta CDR3 regions derived from RNA transcripts. First-round RT-PCR targeting the TCR CDR3 was performed with the HTBI primer set. One entry per CDR3 protein, called by TCRdb with MiXCR from the multiplex PCR reads. The sample carries 480,000 or so distinct CDR3 sequences, approximately 49% recorded once. The sample consisted of peripheral blood or thyroid tissue (not recorded which). The origin of the receptors is an adult woman with Graves' disease, either hyperthyroidism or ophthalmopathy (not recorded which).

This rearrangement joins TRBV15 to TRBJ2-5, with a tentative D call TRBD2 (6 bases). CDR1 is LNHNV, CDR2 YYDKDF, per germline (reference sequence). The CDR3 is 16 residues long. V lost 4 bases and J lost 2, with 17 bases in between. The CDR3: CATSTLRGAGQETQYF. CDR3 nucleotides: TGTGCCACCAGCACCCTGAGAGGGGCGGGGCAAGAGACCCAGTACTTC.

This clonotype was seen many times. The V gene is TRBV2, the J gene TRBJ2-6; D gene unclear. Germline V gives CDR1 SNHLY, CDR2 FYNNEI. The CDR3 is 14 residues long. V gave up 7 bases and J gave up 1 base, with 8 bases separating them. CDR3 bases: TGTGCCAGCATGAGTGGGTCTGGGGCCAACGTCCTGACTTTC. It codes for CASMSGSGANVLTF.

The chain joins TRBV7-2 to TRBJ1-1, with 7 nucleotides matching TRBD1. This CDR3 region has 15 residues. The V gene end was trimmed by 5 bases and the J gene end by 5 bases; junction bases not matched to a gene: 11. Germline CDR1 is SGHTA and CDR2 is FQGNSA. The CDR3 is CASSLRGGAGTEAFF. CDR3 sequence (DNA): TGTGCCAGCAGCCTTCGAGGGGGCGCTGGGACTGAAGCTTTCTTT.

This clonotype was counted many times. This chain joins TRBV6-5 and TRBJ1-5; the match to TRBD1 covers 8 bases. The CDR3 is 15 amino acids. After removal of 4 bases from V and 6 bases from J, the junction contained 8 bases not matched to a gene. Germline V CDR1 and CDR2: MNHEY, SVGAGI. CDR3 nucleotides: TGTGCCAGCAGTTCCTACAGGGGGGGGGGTCAGCCCCAGCATTTT. Protein product: CASSSYRGGGQPQHF.

This sequence joins TRBV7-9 and TRBJ2-7; D possibly matches TRBD1 or TRBD2 (5 bases each). The CDR3 has 15 residues. Trimming pared 6 bases from V and 1 base from J, leaving 16 bases between. Germline CDR1 and CDR2: SEHNR and FQNEAQ (reference sequence). The CDR3 bases are TGTGCCAGCAGTCCCAGGGTAGCGAGGTCCTACGAGCAGTACTTC. It translates to CASSPRVARSYEQYF.

The J gene is TRBJ1-4, the V gene TRBV7-6, with D hard to call. The V end was cut by 3 bases, the J end by 3 bases, with 14 bases between. Looked up from germline, CDR1 is SGHVS and CDR2 is FNYEAQ. The CDR3 runs to 16 residues. The CDR3 DNA reads as TGTGCCAGCAGCTTGGTGGGGATAGGAGCTAATGAAAAACTGTTTTTT. Translated: CASSLVGIGANEKLFF.

V usage is TRBV10-3 and J usage is TRBJ1-6; tentatively, D is TRBD1 (5 bases). The DNA end is a closer match to TRBJ1-5, so the J assignment may be wrong. CDR3 length: 15 residues. Germline loops: CDR1 ENHRY, CDR2 SYGVKD. The CDR3 reads CAIRGGGGGNQPQHF. The CDR3 nucleotides read TGTGCCATCAGGGGCGGGGGGGGAGGCAATCAGCCCCAGCATTTT.

The rearrangement links TRBV11-2 to TRBJ2-5; no reliable D call. The germline CDR1 and CDR2 sequences are SGHAT and FQNNGV. This CDR3 contains 15 residues. The V gene lost 1 base and the J gene lost 9 bases, with 18 bases spanning the gap. The CDR3 here is CASSLAGISNQPQYF. The CDR3 nucleotides are TGTGCCAGCAGCTTAGCCGGAATCAGCAATCAGCCCCAGTACTTC.

A remark on this clonotype: Just one base apart from a much larger clone, this may be a read error. V gene TRBV3-1 combines with J gene TRBJ1-1; no clear D. CDR1 LGHDT and CDR2 YNNKEL come from the germline V gene (reference sequence). The CDR3 runs to 11 residues. CDR3: CASSQFSEALF. CDR3 DNA: TGTGCCAGCAGCCAATTCTCGGAAGCTCTCTTT.

The chain combines TRBV19 with TRBJ1-1; D is unclear. The CDR3 extends over 9 amino acids. Trimming cost V 11 bases and J 4 bases, with 5 bases left between them. CDR1 is LNHDA and CDR2 is SQIVND in the germline V gene (reference sequence). DNA of the CDR3: TGTGCCCGACCCACTGAAGCTTTCTTT. It codes for CARPTEAFF.

This clonotype has a count of ten or more. This chain joins TRBV7-9 and TRBJ2-5; TRBD2 matches at 8 bases. Germline CDR1 reads SEHNR; CDR2 reads FQNEAQ (reference sequence). Trimming at V came to 1 base and at J to 3 bases, leaving 4 bases not matched to a gene. The CDR3 has 15 amino acids. The DNA for the CDR3 is TGTGCCAGCAGCTTAGAACTAGCGGTCGAAGAGACCCAGTACTTC. This encodes CASSLELAVEETQYF.

On this clonotype itself: An end of the junction differs from the germline gene, which may be a read error. V gene TRBV10-1 combines with J gene TRBJ1-2, with 9 positions matching TRBD1. This CDR3 is built from 13 residues. Germline V gives CDR1 WNHNN, CDR2 SYGVQD (reference sequence). In DNA form, the CDR3 reads TGTGCCAGCAGGGGACAGGGACTCTATGGCTACACCTTC. Its translation: CASRGQGLYGYTF.

The rearrangement uses TRBV10-3 and TRBJ1-4; the D is unclear. Germline V lookup: CDR1 ENHRY, CDR2 SYGVKD. V shed 10 bases and J shed 0 bases, with 18 bases lying between them. This CDR3 comprises 16 residues. Here the CDR3 reads CATSQREVATNEKLFF. The CDR3 coding sequence is TGTGCCACCTCACAGCGGGAGGTTGCAACTAATGAAAAACTGTTTTTT.

This clonotype appeared a few times. The V and J genes are TRBV28 and TRBJ2-5; the match to TRBD1 covers 12 bases. CDR1 is MDHEN and CDR2 is SYDVKM in the germline V gene. This CDR3 contains 15 residues. With V trimmed by 4 bases and J by 5 bases, 5 bases remained unmatched. CDR3: CASSSRDRGPETQYF. CDR3 DNA sequence: TGTGCCAGCAGTTCCCGGGACAGGGGGCCGGAGACCCAGTACTTC.

This chain connects TRBV19 to TRBJ2-5, with D perhaps being TRBD1 or TRBD2 (5 bases each). The germline V gene has CDR1 LNHDA and CDR2 SQIVND (reference sequence). The CDR3 has 12 amino acids. V lost 8 bases and J 3 bases, leaving 10 bases between the germline ends. CDR3 bases: TGTGCCAGTGGGGACGGAAAAGAGACCCAGTACTTC. Protein: CASGDGKETQYF.

This clonotype was seen only a few times. V usage is TRBV7-9 and J usage is TRBJ2-5, with D hard to call. Germline loops: CDR1 SEHNR, CDR2 FQNEAQ (reference sequence). Trimming pared 5 bases from V and 5 bases from J, leaving 15 bases between. This CDR3 spans 14 amino acids. The CDR3 here is CASSQFISEETQYF. The CDR3 coding sequence is TGTGCCAGCAGCCAGTTTATATCAGAGGAGACCCAGTACTTC.

The table lists this clonotype with a few counts. Mismatch with germline at one junction end may stem from a read error. The rearrangement joins TRBV4-1 to TRBJ2-5, with D uncertain. The length of the CDR3 is 14 residues. Germline CDR1 reads MGHRA; CDR2 reads YSYEKL. CDR3 sequence: CASSQGGPLETQYF. The DNA of the CDR3 is TGTGCCAGCAGCCAAGGTGGCCCGCTAGAGACCCAGTACTTC.

This clonotype was seen many times. The chain recombines TRBV6-6 with TRBJ1-4; a possible D gene is TRBD1 (5 bases). Between the trimmed V and J ends, which lost 7 bases and 2 bases, there was a span of 11 bases. Per germline, CDR1 MNHNY and CDR2 SVGAGI (reference sequence). This CDR3 is 14 amino acids long. Here the CDR3 reads CASMGHSTNEKLFF. The DNA of the CDR3 is TGTGCCAGCATGGGGCACAGTACTAATGAAAAACTGTTTTTT.

This clonotype was observed many times. The chain joins TRBV10-3 to TRBJ1-5; unclear D gene. The ends were cut back, 3 bases at V and 0 bases at J, with 18 bases in the middle. Looked up from germline, CDR1 is ENHRY and CDR2 is SYGVKD. This CDR3 has 18 amino acids. CDR3 bases: TGTGCCATCAGTGACCGGCAGGTCGTATATCCTAGCAATCAGCCCCAGCATTTT. As protein: CAISDRQVVYPSNQPQHF.

The rearrangement uses TRBV20-1 and TRBJ2-5; 11 nucleotides match TRBD2. V shed 6 bases, J shed 2 bases, and the junction held 14 bases outside the gene matches. CDR3 length equals 17 residues. Germline CDR1 and CDR2: DFQATT and SNEGSKA (reference sequence). CDR3 sequence (DNA): TGCAGTGCCTTGTCCGGGACTAGCGGAGCCGAACAAGAGACCCAGTACTTC. The encoded protein is CSALSGTSGAEQETQYF.

Only a few counts were recorded for this clonotype. This chain links TRBV7-2 with TRBJ1-2; D not certain. CDR1 and CDR2 from the germline V gene are SGHTA and FQGNSA. V lost 6 bases and J 4 bases, leaving 12 bases between the germline ends. This CDR3 comprises 13 residues. As DNA, the CDR3 is TGTGCCAGCAGTGGGGTCAGGACCTATGGCTACACCTTC. Amino acid sequence: CASSGVRTYGYTF.

This clonotype was detected ten times or more. The chain carries TRBV7-9 and TRBJ2-5, with 10 bases that match TRBD1. The CDR3 covers 15 residues. Germline CDR1 SEHNR, CDR2 FQNEAQ (reference sequence). The J segment lost 6 bases and the V segment lost 4 bases, leaving 8 bases of the junction unmatched. The chain's CDR3 is CASSSFGDRGQTQYF. The CDR3 DNA reads TGTGCCAGCAGCTCCTTCGGGGACAGGGGACAGACCCAGTACTTC.

There are many counts of this clonotype. The gene calls are TRBV2 and TRBJ1-2; 7 nucleotides align to TRBD1. V trimming: 4 bases; J trimming: 7 bases; junction bases outside the gene matches: 6. CDR1 is SNHLY, CDR2 FYNNEI, per germline. This CDR3 contains 13 residues. For the CDR3, the DNA is TGTGCCAGCAGTGCACAGGGGATGGGTGGCTACACCTTC. Translation gives CASSAQGMGGYTF.

The genes are TRBV15 and TRBJ1-4; maybe TRBD1 (5 bases). The CDR3 loop spans 19 amino acids. Trimming left V 3 bases short and J 3 bases short, with 23 bases between. CDR1 and CDR2 (germline): LNHNV, YYDKDF (reference sequence). In DNA form, the CDR3 reads TGTGCCACCAGCAGTCGCGGTTTGGAGGGGATTAGCGCTAATGAAAAACTGTTTTTT. Encoded protein: CATSSRGLEGISANEKLFF.

The chain couples TRBV4-1 to TRBJ1-2; D not certain. With 6 bases removed from V and 5 bases from J, the gap between germline ends came to 10 bases. This CDR3 comprises 12 residues. Germline V gives CDR1 MGHRA, CDR2 YSYEKL. CDR3 in DNA: TGCGCCAGCAGTTGGACCGAGTATGGCTACACCTTC. It translates to CASSWTEYGYTF.

This clonotype was seen many times. V is TRBV29-1 and J is TRBJ2-7; TRBD2 might be the D (6 bases). The CDR3 covers 13 residues. CDR1 and CDR2 (germline): SQVTM, ANQGSEA. V lost 5 bases and J lost 5, with 16 bases in between. The CDR3: CSVSGTGPDEQYF. CDR3 DNA sequence: TGCAGCGTTTCTGGGACTGGCCCCGACGAGCAGTACTTC.

This clonotype showed up many times. The V call is TRBV4-1, the J call TRBJ2-7, with 9 nucleotides matching TRBD2. Germline CDR1 and CDR2: MGHRA and YSYEKL. Trimming removed 1 base from V and 5 bases from J; junction bases left unmatched: 9. The CDR3 runs to 16 residues. The CDR3 bases are TGCGCCAGCAGCCAAGCGATGGGACTAGCAATTCACGAGCAGTACTTC. Its protein product is CASSQAMGLAIHEQYF.